This paragraph covers one T cell receptor beta chain sequence. Antigen: not known. These data belong to a study of siplizumab effects on memory and regulatory T cells. Study-level findings and limits: Sequences below about 10^-5 frequency were poorly captured. As a result, only a minor fraction of alloreactive clones mapped to unstimulated subsets.

CDR1 and CDR2 (germline): MDHEN, SYDVKM. This CDR3 spans 17 amino acids. The ends were cut back, 4 bases at V and 2 bases at J, with 19 bases in the middle. TCRdb's table, derived via immunoSEQ multiplex PCR, lists solely in-frame clones and lacks some. Altogether 70,000 to 90,000 clones are present, around 93% being singletons, with the ten largest covering 5%. This clonotype originated in a human donor in good health. The rearrangement uses TRBV28 and TRBJ2-3, with unresolved D. The material sequenced was CD8+ T cells sorted from blood. CDR3 nucleotides: TGTGCCAGCAGTTCAAGGGTAGAACGGGCCTTCACAGATACGCAGTATTTT. Protein: CASSSRVERAFTDTQYF.